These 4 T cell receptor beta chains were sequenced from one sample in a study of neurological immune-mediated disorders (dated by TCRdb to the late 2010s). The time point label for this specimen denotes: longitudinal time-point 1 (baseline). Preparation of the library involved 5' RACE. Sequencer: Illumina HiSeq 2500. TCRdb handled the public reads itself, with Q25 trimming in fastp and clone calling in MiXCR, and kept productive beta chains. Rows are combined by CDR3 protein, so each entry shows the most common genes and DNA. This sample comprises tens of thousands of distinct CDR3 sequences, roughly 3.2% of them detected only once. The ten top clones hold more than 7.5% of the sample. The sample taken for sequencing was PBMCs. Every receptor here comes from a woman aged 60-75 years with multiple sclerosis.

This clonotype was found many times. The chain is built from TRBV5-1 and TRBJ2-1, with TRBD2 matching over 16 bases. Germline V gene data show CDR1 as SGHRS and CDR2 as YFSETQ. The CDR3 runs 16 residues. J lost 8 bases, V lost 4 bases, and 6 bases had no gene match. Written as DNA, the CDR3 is TGCGCCAGCAGCGCCCCGGGACTAGCGGGGGGGTATGAGCAGTTCTTC. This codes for CASSAPGLAGGYEQFF.

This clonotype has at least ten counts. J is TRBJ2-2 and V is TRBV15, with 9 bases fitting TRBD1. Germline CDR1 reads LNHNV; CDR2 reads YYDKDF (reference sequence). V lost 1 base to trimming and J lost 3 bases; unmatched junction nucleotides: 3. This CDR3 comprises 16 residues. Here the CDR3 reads CATSRGDRVDTGELFF. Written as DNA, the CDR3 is TGTGCCACCAGCAGAGGGGACAGGGTTGACACCGGGGAGCTGTTTTTT.

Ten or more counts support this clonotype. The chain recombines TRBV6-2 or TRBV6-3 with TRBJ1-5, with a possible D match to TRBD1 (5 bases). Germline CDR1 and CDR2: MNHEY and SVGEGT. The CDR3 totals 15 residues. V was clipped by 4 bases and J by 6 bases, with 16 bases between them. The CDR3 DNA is TGTGCCAGCAGTTCTCAGACAGTGTTTGGTCAGCCCCAGCATTTT. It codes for CASSSQTVFGQPQHF.

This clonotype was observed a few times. CDR3 bases: TGCGCCAGCAGCCAAGATCCCAGGGAGGAGACCCAGTACTTC. Its protein is CASSQDPREETQYF. The chain is built from TRBV4-1 and TRBJ2-5, with D possibly being TRBD1 or TRBD2 (5 bases each). The CDR3 runs 14 residues. Germline V gene sequence: CDR1 MGHRA, CDR2 YSYEKL. V was cut by 0 bases and J by 5 bases, with 10 bases left in between.